These 32 T cell receptor beta chains originate from one sample sequenced in a study of chemoradiotherapy in HPV16-positive cancers. Profiled with immunoSEQ multiplex PCR; TCRdb holds only in-frame clones, not every one. The data hold approximately 13,000 clones, with roughly 89% observed a single time. The input for sequencing was blood, taken from a patient who underwent chemoradiotherapy. Receptors were obtained from a human donor with HPV-associated anogenital cancer.

The J gene is TRBJ2-2, the V gene TRBV9; D may be TRBD1 or TRBD2 (5 bases each). The CDR3 is 15 amino acids. V dropped 4 bases and J dropped 6 bases, with 16 bases sitting between them. CDR1 is SGDLS and CDR2 is YYNGEE in the germline V gene. The CDR3 sequence: CASSSGTHAAGELFF. The DNA of the CDR3 is TGTGCCAGCAGCTCCGGGACCCACGCCGCCGGGGAGCTGTTTTTT.

This clone was detected only once. The V gene is TRBV27, the J gene TRBJ2-7; D gene ambiguous. This CDR3 contains 13 residues. Germline values: CDR1 MNHEY, CDR2 SMNVEV (reference sequence). The V end was cut by 2 bases, the J end by 1 base, with 6 bases between. CDR3 nucleotide sequence: TGTGCCAGCAGTTTAGGGATTTCCTACGAGCAGTACTTC. This encodes CASSLGISYEQYF.

The count of this clone is one. CDR3 bases: TGTGCCAGCAGCCAGTGGGGGGGCAGGGGTAATCAGCCCCAGCATTTT. It specifies CASSQWGGRGNQPQHF. This chain connects TRBV7-6 to TRBJ1-5; TRBD1 might be the D (6 bases). V was pared by 5 bases and J by 4 bases, with 18 bases between. The CDR3 runs to 16 residues. The germline CDR1 and CDR2 sequences are SGHVS and FNYEAQ.

The genes are TRBV4-3 and TRBJ1-3; 8 bases align to TRBD1. J was trimmed by 4 bases and V by 3 bases; bases with no gene match: 14. This CDR3 region has 18 residues. Germline values: CDR1 LGHNA, CDR2 YSLEER. The CDR3 sequence is CASSQSAGGLSGGNTIYF. The CDR3 DNA is TGCGCCAGCAGCCAGTCCGCAGGGGGCCTCTCTGGAGGAAACACCATATATTTT.

The chain couples TRBV12-5 to TRBJ2-3; 7 bases agree with TRBD2. The germline gives CDR1 LGHNT, CDR2 FRNRAP. The V gene end was trimmed by 6 bases and the J gene end by 4 bases; junction bases not matched to a gene: 7. The CDR3 consists of 14 residues. As DNA, the CDR3 is TGTGCTAGTGGCCCTAGGACTAGTCCAGATACGCAGTATTTT. Translating gives CASGPRTSPDTQYF.

The V gene is TRBV7-9, the J gene TRBJ2-2; D may be TRBD2 (6 bases). The length of the CDR3 is 15 residues. CDR1 and CDR2 from the germline V gene are SEHNR and FQNEAQ (reference sequence). V shed 5 bases and J shed 2 bases, with 12 bases lying between them. CDR3 coding DNA: TGTGCCAGCAGCGGCCCGGGGGTAAACACCGGGGAGCTGTTTTTT. Translation: CASSGPGVNTGELFF.

V gene TRBV5-4 combines with J gene TRBJ1-1; D uncertain. The germline V gene encodes CDR1 SGHNT and CDR2 YYREEE (reference sequence). V gave up 1 base and J gave up 8 bases, with 15 bases separating them. CDR3 length equals 14 residues. CDR3 sequence reads: CASSLNRDLTEAFF. In nucleotides, the CDR3 is TGTGCCAGCAGCTTGAATAGGGATCTGACGGAAGCTTTCTTT.

The chain uses TRBV2 and TRBJ2-7, with 14 bases lining up with TRBD2. V was pared by 6 bases and J by 6 bases, with 10 bases of the junction left unmatched. The germline CDR1 and CDR2 sequences are SNHLY and FYNNEI. The CDR3 loop spans 16 amino acids. Written as DNA, the CDR3 is TGTGCCAGCAGACCTTGGACTAGCGGGAGGAGTGTCGAGCAGTACTTC. It specifies CASRPWTSGRSVEQYF.

The chain has TRBV5-4 and TRBJ2-2, with TRBD2 as a possible D gene (6 bases). Germline-derived CDR1 and CDR2 are SGHNT and YYREEE (reference sequence). This CDR3 comprises 14 residues. V gave up 4 bases and J gave up 1 base, with 8 bases separating them. The CDR3 region has the DNA TGTGCCAGCAGCCGGCGGGGGAACACCGGGGAGCTGTTTTTT. This translates into CASSRRGNTGELFF.

The chain recombines TRBV11-1 with TRBJ2-7, with D maybe TRBD1 (5 bases). The CDR3 loop spans 15 amino acids. Germline assignment: CDR1 SGHAT and CDR2 FQDESV (reference sequence). The V end was cut by 6 bases, the J end by 2 bases, with 17 bases between. The chain's CDR3 is CASSSHGAGPYEQYF. CDR3 DNA sequence: TGTGCCAGCAGTTCCCATGGGGCCGGGCCCTACGAGCAGTACTTC.

This clone has just one count. This chain links TRBV4-1 with TRBJ1-1; D gene unclear. The length of the CDR3 is 16 residues. The germline V gene has CDR1 MGHRA and CDR2 YSYEKL. V was shortened by 1 base and J by 0 bases, with 12 bases between the two germline ends. This CDR3 reads CASSQGVPPMNTEAFF. The CDR3 DNA reads as TGCGCCAGCAGCCAAGGGGTCCCCCCCATGAACACTGAAGCTTTCTTT.

V and J are TRBV19 and TRBJ2-1; 8 positions agree with TRBD2. The length of the CDR3 is 14 residues. V was clipped by 6 bases and J by 6 bases; unmatched bases: 7. Germline V lookup: CDR1 LNHDA, CDR2 SQIVND (reference sequence). CDR3 DNA sequence: TGTGCCAGTAGGGAGCGGGAGTCCGCCAATGAGCAGTTCTTC. It translates to CASRERESANEQFF. Full variable domain (remainder filled in from reference TRBV19 and TRBJ2-1): DGGITQSPKYLFRKEGQNVTLSCEQNLNHDAMYWYRQDPGQGLRLIYYSQIVNDFQKGDIAEGYSVSREKKESFPLTVTSAQKNPTAFYLCASRERESANEQFFGPGTRLTVL.

This sequence joins TRBV27 and TRBJ1-1, with a tentative D call TRBD1 (6 bases). Germline-derived CDR1 and CDR2 are MNHEY and SMNVEV (reference sequence). The CDR3 length is 14 residues. V was pared by 5 bases and J by 4 bases, with 14 bases between. The CDR3 sequence: CASSNRDRSTEAFF. The CDR3 DNA reads as TGTGCCAGCAGTAACAGGGATCGGAGCACTGAAGCTTTCTTT.

DNA of the CDR3: TGTGCCAGTAGTATAGCGGCTAGCGGGGGCTACAATGAGCAGTTCTTC. Translating gives CASSIAASGGYNEQFF. The V gene is TRBV19, the J gene TRBJ2-1; 10 bases align to TRBD2. Per the germline V gene, CDR1 is LNHDA and CDR2 is SQIVND (reference sequence). This CDR3 is 16 amino acids long. V shed 1 base and J 3 bases; nucleotides not matched to a gene: 3.

This clone was counted a few times. The gene calls are TRBV18 and TRBJ2-7; no definite D call. V gave up 5 bases and J gave up 9 bases, with 14 bases separating them. The CDR3 loop spans 12 amino acids. CDR1 and CDR2 (germline): KGHSH, LQKENI. The CDR3 protein is CASSADRARQYF. The DNA for the CDR3 is TGTGCCAGCTCAGCAGACCGGGCAAGGCAGTACTTC.

The gene calls are TRBV4-2 and TRBJ1-1, with D tentatively TRBD1 (5 bases). Trimming removed 2 bases at V and 5 bases at J, with 15 bases between. The CDR3 is 15 amino acids. Germline V gene data show CDR1 as LGHNA and CDR2 as YNFKEQ. The CDR3 sequence: CASSQSIREATEAFF. CDR3 coding DNA: TGTGCCAGCAGCCAATCAATCAGGGAGGCTACTGAAGCTTTCTTT.

Comments on this clone: An end of the junction does not agree with germline; a read error may underlie this. The J gene is TRBJ1-1, the V gene TRBV10-2; no clear D gene. Looked up from germline, CDR1 is WSHSY and CDR2 is SAAADI. The CDR3 sequence is 10 residues long. CDR3 coding DNA: TGCGCCAGCAGTGAGTCGAAGCCAATCTTT. Translating gives CASSESKPIF.

The chain joins TRBV11-2 to TRBJ2-5, with 8 bases fitting TRBD2. J was trimmed by 1 base and V by 6 bases; bases with no gene match: 10. The CDR3 consists of 16 residues. Germline CDR1 is SGHAT and CDR2 is FQNNGV. CDR3 DNA sequence: TGTGCCAGCAGTCAAGTAGCGGGGCCTACCCAAGAGACCCAGTACTTC. The encoded protein is CASSQVAGPTQETQYF.

This clone was seen a single time. V usage is TRBV7-2 and J usage is TRBJ1-1; 7 nucleotides match TRBD1. This CDR3 comprises 15 residues. The V gene's germline CDR1 is SGHTA and CDR2 FQGNSA. J gave up 5 bases and V 1 base, and 7 bases lay outside the gene matches. As DNA, the CDR3 is TGTGCCAGCAGCTTAGGGTCAGGGGGTAGGACTGAAGCTTTCTTT. Protein product: CASSLGSGGRTEAFF.

The rearrangement links TRBV14 to TRBJ2-5; 9 bases are a match to TRBD1. Germline V gene lookup returns CDR1 SGHDN and CDR2 FVKESK. After removal of 1 base from V and 2 bases from J, the junction contained 11 bases not matched to a gene. This CDR3 spans 18 amino acids. The CDR3 bases are TGTGCCAGCAGCCAAGGGGGGACAGGGCGACGCCCGCAAGAGACCCAGTACTTC. Residues: CASSQGGTGRRPQETQYF.

This chain uses TRBV9 with TRBJ2-7, with 7 bases fitting TRBD2. V lost 0 bases and J lost 0; bases outside the gene matches: 6. The CDR3 is made up of 16 amino acids. Germline V gene data show CDR1 as SGDLS and CDR2 as YYNGEE. CDR3 sequence (DNA): TGTGCCAGCAGCGTAGGGCTAGCGGAGAGCTCCTACGAGCAGTACTTC. It encodes CASSVGLAESSYEQYF.

The V gene is TRBV11-2, the J gene TRBJ1-3, with TRBD1 matching over 7 bases. Per the germline V gene, CDR1 is SGHAT and CDR2 is FQNNGV. The CDR3 sequence is 14 residues long. The V and J ends lost 5 bases and 4 bases, in that order; junction bases with no gene match: 5. CDR3 nucleotide sequence: TGTGCCAGCAGCCACGGACAGGACGGAAACACCATATATTTT. Protein sequence: CASSHGQDGNTIYF.

The chain recombines TRBV13 with TRBJ1-1; D gene ambiguous. This CDR3 has 12 residues. The V and J ends lost 1 base and 10 bases respectively, with 10 bases between them. The germline V gene encodes CDR1 PRHDT and CDR2 FYEKMQ (reference sequence). The CDR3 DNA reads TGTGCCAGCAGCTTAGTTCCCGAATCAGCTTTCTTT. Amino acid sequence: CASSLVPESAFF.

This chain links TRBV5-4 with TRBJ2-1; D possibly corresponds to TRBD2 (6 bases). Germline V gene lookup returns CDR1 SGHNT and CDR2 YYREEE (reference sequence). This CDR3 is 13 amino acids long. Trimming stripped 2 bases from V and 8 bases from J, with 11 bases between. The CDR3 DNA follows: TGTGCCAGCAGCTTTTCGGCTAGCGATGAGCAGTTCTTC. Translation gives CASSFSASDEQFF.

This clone was seen only once. The chain has TRBV6-6 and TRBJ1-5; 7 nucleotides line up with TRBD1. From germline, CDR1 is MNHNY and CDR2 SVGAGI (reference sequence). V was pared by 5 bases and J by 6 bases, with 10 bases of the junction left unmatched. The CDR3 sequence is 15 residues long. CDR3 nucleotide sequence: TGTGCCAGCAGTAGCTCATACAGGGGAACTCAGCCCCAGCATTTT. The encoded protein is CASSSSYRGTQPQHF.

This sequence joins TRBV4-1 and TRBJ2-1; D perhaps matches TRBD2 (6 bases). This CDR3 is 16 amino acids long. Trimming cost V 0 bases and J 7 bases, with 16 bases left between them. Germline V gene lookup returns CDR1 MGHRA and CDR2 YSYEKL. This CDR3 reads CASSQESSAWGNEQFF. Here the CDR3 DNA reads TGCGCCAGCAGCCAAGAGTCTAGCGCCTGGGGAAATGAGCAGTTCTTC.

V and J are TRBV9 and TRBJ1-1; TRBD1 matches 7 bases. The CDR3 spans 12 residues. The J segment lost 2 bases and the V segment lost 7 bases, leaving 2 bases of the junction unmatched. CDR1 and CDR2 (germline): SGDLS, YYNGEE. For the CDR3, the DNA is TGTGCCAGCGGGACAGCCAACACTGAAGCTTTCTTT. Translating it yields CASGTANTEAFF.

The genes are TRBV5-6 and TRBJ1-5; D possibly corresponds to TRBD1 (5 bases). This CDR3 has 14 amino acids. V shed 4 bases and J shed 3 bases, with 11 bases lying between them. Germline assignment: CDR1 SGHDT and CDR2 YYEEEE. CDR3 DNA: TGTGCCAGCAGCGTCCAGGGTCTCAATCAGCCCCAGCATTTT. Its translation: CASSVQGLNQPQHF.

For the CDR3, the DNA is TGTGCTAGCTCCCAAGTGGGGGAGCATCAGCCCCAGCATTTT. Encoded protein: CASSQVGEHQPQHF. The chain is built from TRBV7-7 and TRBJ1-5, with D possibly TRBD1 on 5 matching bases. This CDR3 spans 14 amino acids. The germline gives CDR1 SSHAT, CDR2 FNYEAQ (reference sequence).

The rearrangement links TRBV19 to TRBJ2-4; 8 bases match TRBD2. Germline V CDR1 and CDR2: LNHDA, SQIVND (reference sequence). The ends lost 9 bases at V and 4 bases at J; junction bases unmatched: 8. CDR3 length: 14 residues. CDR3 sequence reads: CASGRASEKNIQYF. For the CDR3, the DNA is TGTGCCAGCGGGAGGGCTAGCGAAAAAAACATTCAGTACTTC.

The rearrangement links TRBV15 to TRBJ2-3; the match to TRBD2 covers 14 bases. This CDR3 comprises 20 residues. Germline CDR1 LNHNV, CDR2 YYDKDF (reference sequence). The ends lost 5 bases at V and 0 bases at J; junction bases unmatched: 13. The CDR3 DNA is TGTGCCACCAGCGGGACCCCGGGACTAGCGGGAGCGTCTAGCACAGATACGCAGTATTTT. It encodes CATSGTPGLAGASSTDTQYF.

This clone was observed once. The chain employs TRBV11-2 and TRBJ1-1; the D is unclear. V lost 2 bases and J 1 base, leaving 8 bases between the germline ends. Germline loops: CDR1 SGHAT, CDR2 FQNNGV. There are 14 residues in the CDR3. The CDR3 nucleotides are TGTGCCAGCAGCTTAAATATCGAGAACACTGAAGCTTTCTTT. This translates into CASSLNIENTEAFF.